The text below deals with one T cell receptor (beta chain). As yet, its antigen is unknown. The sample comes from a study of T cell responses to AZD1222 COVID-19 vaccine. Notes on the study in general: In the spike-specific TCR repertoire, nearly half reportedly target unmutated variant regions. Repertoire sampling occurred only after the peak T cell response.

This CDR3 has 12 amino acids. The V end lost 0 bases, the J end lost 7 bases, and 5 bases lay between the germline ends. The germline gives CDR1 SGHRS, CDR2 YFSETQ. Sequenced by immunoSEQ multiplex PCR; TCRdb stores in-frame clones only, minus some. This table holds about 110,000 clones, 88% found once. The chain employs TRBV5-1 and TRBJ2-1, with D hard to call. The starting material was peripheral blood, obtained on day 0 of MenACWY control vaccination. The source is an adult in good health. For the CDR3, the DNA is TGCGCCAGCAGCTTGGGCCAGAATGAGCAGTTCTTC. Its translation: CASSLGQNEQFF. The full variable domain, rest sourced from reference TRBV5-1 and TRBJ2-1, is KAGVTQTPRYLIKTRGQQVTLSCSPISGHRSVSWYQQTPGQGLQFLFEYFSETQRNKGNFPGRFSGRQFSNSRSEMNVSTLELGDSALYLCASSLGQNEQFFGPGTRLTVL.